This TCR beta chain comes out of a study of T cell responses to AZD1222 COVID-19 vaccine. General study points: Baseline seropositives among AZD1222 recipients totaled only 6 or 7. Clonal diversity may have been underestimated in mostly white British donors. Spike-specific TCR breadth and depth both grew after two AZD1222 doses.

This clone qualifies as medium-sized. Its antigen is undetermined. Method: immunoSEQ multiplex PCR; TCRdb's copy keeps in-frame clones and lacks some. Among 65,000 to 80,000 clones listed, around 90% were seen once. Germline V gene data show CDR1 as SGHVS and CDR2 as FNYEAQ. The V segment lost 5 bases and the J segment 7 bases; nucleotides outside the gene matches: 7. The length of the CDR3 is 16 residues. The TCR comes from an adult in good health. This chain links TRBV7-6 with TRBJ2-1; 14 positions match TRBD2. Sequenced here: peripheral blood, sampled on day 0 of MenACWY control vaccination. The CDR3 DNA sequence: TGTGCCAGCAGCCCCGGGACTAGCGGGAGTATAAATGAGCAGTTCTTC. It codes for CASSPGTSGSINEQFF.